This TCR beta chain was obtained from a study of T cells in Graves' hyperthyroidism and ophthalmopathy. Study-wide results and caveats: The model's output predicted ophthalmopathy at a median of around 6.9 months prior to onset. Using 13 V-J features, a model discriminated ophthalmopathy from stable hyperthyroidism.

Patients between 18 and 65 years old had hyperthyroidism, newly diagnosed and lasting under 2 months. In germline, CDR1 is SEHNR, CDR2 FQNEAQ (reference sequence). The CDR3 covers 14 residues. This clonotype came up a few times. Its specificity is unknown. Sequence at one end of the junction differs from germline and may be a read error. RNA transcripts served as the template for amplifying TCR beta CDR3 regions. The HTBI set primed first-round TCR CDR3 RT-PCR. TCRdb re-called the multiplex PCR reads with MiXCR, one entry per CDR3 protein. The sample shows a few hundred thousand distinct CDR3 sequences, 40% to 55% of them seen only once.

The sequenced sample consisted of peripheral blood or thyroid tissue (not recorded which). This receptor was obtained from a woman between 18 and 29 years old with Graves' hyperthyroidism. The V gene is TRBV7-9, the J gene TRBJ2-7, with D possibly matching TRBD2 (5 bases). The CDR3 loop is CASSLSADFGEQYF. The CDR3 DNA reads as TGCGCCAGCAGCCTATCGGCGGACTTCGGCGAGCAGTACTTC.